Below, 28 T cell receptor beta chains from the same sample are listed, as sequenced in a study of T cells in women clearing cervical HPV infection (dated by TCRdb to 2016 to 2018). Libraries were constructed by the immunoSEQ multiplex PCR assay. The table was pulled from immuneACCESS by TCRdb, which kept in-frame rearrangements only. Such tables lose some clones; where checked, under half of the loss comes from unresolved V genes, and the rest has no known cause. The sample's own table lists 36,000 or so clones. About 7.7% of the sample is in the top ten clones. The source material was blood buffy coat. These receptor sequences come from a woman aged 18 to 69 with a cervical HPV16 infection that either progressed to CIN3+ or cleared (not recorded which).

In regard to this clone: The read stops 3 residues short of the end of the CDR3; the missing end is completed from the germline J gene. The rearrangement uses TRBV6-2 or TRBV6-3 and TRBJ1-1; possibly TRBD1 for D (6 bases). The germline V and J ends were trimmed by 0 bases and 4 bases, with 18 bases remaining between them. The V gene's germline CDR1 is MNHEY and CDR2 SVGEGT. This CDR3 has 17 amino acids. The CDR3 loop reads CASSYSMVRGGFTEAFF. The sequenced CDR3 bases are TGTGCCAGCAGTTACTCGATGGTCAGGGGCGGATTCACTGAA.

On this clone: The CDR3 extends 3 residues past the end of the read, so its final part is completed from the germline J gene. This chain links TRBV18 with TRBJ1-5, with TRBD1 matching over 9 bases. CDR3 length: 14 residues. The germline gives CDR1 KGHSH, CDR2 LQKENI. V gave up 5 bases and J gave up 3 bases; unmatched junction bases: 2. CDR3 DNA, as far as it was read: TGTGCCAGCTCAAGACAGGGGGACAATCAGCCC. It specifies CASSRQGDNQP. The entire CDR3 reads CASSRQGDNQPQHF.

As to this clone: The read ends 3 residues early relative to the CDR3; the germline J gene fills the gap. The rearrangement links TRBV6-2 or TRBV6-3 to TRBJ1-5; TRBD1 aligns across 7 bases. The CDR3 length is 14 residues. CDR1 MNHEY and CDR2 SVGEGT come from the germline V gene. The V segment lost 7 bases and the J segment 2 bases; nucleotides outside the gene matches: 5. The CDR3 DNA, read in part, is TGTGCCAGCACTATCGGACAGGGCAATCAGCCC. Its protein is CASTIGQGNQP. The whole CDR3 sequence reads CASTIGQGNQPQHF.

A remark on this clone: Read sequence stops 3 residues before the CDR3 end, and the germline J gene provides the missing end. This chain connects TRBV2 to TRBJ2-6; D gene uncertain. Germline values: CDR1 SNHLY, CDR2 FYNNEI. The V gene lost 6 bases and the J gene lost 4 bases, with 10 bases spanning the gap. CDR3 length: 14 residues. CDR3 DNA (partial): TGTGCCAGCAGGCAGGTTAGGGGGGCCAACGTC. It encodes CASRQVRGANV. The full CDR3 protein reads CASRQVRGANVLTF.

With respect to this clone: The read ends 3 residues shy of where the CDR3 ends; the end is completed using the germline J gene. The V call is TRBV7-3, the J call TRBJ2-3; 12 bases line up with TRBD2. V shed 5 bases, J shed 4 bases, and the junction held 10 bases outside the gene matches. CDR1 is SGHTA and CDR2 is FQGTGA in the germline V gene. The CDR3 consists of 17 residues. The sequenced CDR3 bases are TGTGCCAGCAGCACATACCTAGCGGGGGGGATATCAGATACG. Translation gives CASSTYLAGGISDT. The full CDR3 protein is CASSTYLAGGISDTQYF.

A remark on this clone: The missing CDR3 end, 3 residues past where the read stops, is filled in from the germline J gene. The chain couples TRBV7-2 to TRBJ1-2, with 9 bases matching TRBD1. The germline CDR1 and CDR2 sequences are SGHTA and FQGNSA. The CDR3 contains 12 residues. The DNA read from the CDR3 is TGTGCCAGCAGCCCGCGGGACAGGGAC. Translation gives CASSPRDRD. In full, the CDR3 reads CASSPRDRDYTF.

Turning to this clone: The read ends 3 residues shy of where the CDR3 ends; the end is completed using the germline J gene. The V and J genes are TRBV19 and TRBJ2-5, with 9 bases that match TRBD2. CDR3 size: 15 residues. From germline, CDR1 is LNHDA and CDR2 SQIVND (reference sequence). V shed 3 bases and J 2 bases; nucleotides not matched to a gene: 4. Partial CDR3 DNA: TGTGCCAGTAGTATTAGGCTAGCGGGGCAAGAGACC. This sequence encodes CASSIRLAGQET. The CDR3 as a whole reads CASSIRLAGQETQYF.

As for this clone: Read sequence stops 3 residues before the CDR3 end, and the germline J gene provides the missing end. The rearrangement joins TRBV19 to TRBJ2-4; TRBD1 agrees at 8 bases. Germline V gene sequence: CDR1 LNHDA, CDR2 SQIVND (reference sequence). CDR3 length: 15 amino acids. The CDR3 DNA, read in part, is TGTGCCAGTAGTACTGTTCCTCAGGGGGCTGCTGGT. It encodes CASSTVPQGAAG. The complete CDR3 reads CASSTVPQGAAGQYF.

A remark on this clone: The read stops 3 residues short of the end of the CDR3; the missing end is completed from the germline J gene. This chain uses TRBV20-1 with TRBJ2-3; D is unclear. The CDR3 has 14 amino acids. CDR1 DFQATT and CDR2 SNEGSKA come from the germline V gene (reference sequence). The CDR3 DNA, read in part, is TGCAGTGCTAGAAAGGGTACAGCACAAGAGACG. It encodes CSARKGTAQET. The complete CDR3 protein is CSARKGTAQETQYF.

A word on this clone: The read ends 3 residues shy of where the CDR3 ends; the end is completed using the germline J gene. This chain links TRBV5-1 with TRBJ2-3; the match to TRBD2 covers 11 bases. This CDR3 has 20 amino acids. Germline V lookup: CDR1 SGHRS, CDR2 YFSETQ. V was pared by 4 bases and J by 0 bases, with 16 bases of the junction left unmatched. The CDR3 sequence is CASSGRVSGGATRSTDTQYF. The DNA read from the CDR3 is TGCGCCAGCAGCGGCCGAGTTAGCGGGGGGGCCACCCGAAGCACAGATACG.

About this clone: The DNA ends 3 residues before the CDR3 does, and the rest of the CDR3 is filled in from the germline J gene. This chain links TRBV5-1 with TRBJ1-2, with D possibly being TRBD1 (6 bases). The CDR3 consists of 15 residues. The germline V gene encodes CDR1 SGHRS and CDR2 YFSETQ. CDR3: CASSLLAGADNDYTF. The sequenced part of the CDR3 DNA is TGCGCCAGCAGCTTACTAGCGGGGGCCGACAATGAC.

Concerning this clone itself: The DNA ends 3 residues before the CDR3 does, and the rest of the CDR3 is filled in from the germline J gene. This sequence joins TRBV4-1 and TRBJ2-7, with 10 positions matching TRBD1. The V gene end was trimmed by 4 bases and the J gene end by 6 bases; junction bases not matched to a gene: 6. Germline-derived CDR1 and CDR2 are MGHRA and YSYEKL. This CDR3 is 14 amino acids long. CDR3 DNA (partial): TGCGCCAGCAGCCCGGGACAGGGGCTGAGCGAG. Translation: CASSPGQGLSE. Given in full, the CDR3 is CASSPGQGLSEQYF.

CDR3 DNA, as far as it was read: TGTGCCAGCAGCGCGGGGGTCCCCTACGAG. This codes for CASSAGVPYE. The complete CDR3 protein is CASSAGVPYEQYF. This chain uses TRBV9 with TRBJ2-7, with D perhaps matching TRBD2 (6 bases). The CDR3 extends 3 residues past the end of the read, so its final part is completed from the germline J gene. The CDR3 sequence is 13 residues long. V was trimmed by 3 bases and J by 2 bases, leaving 9 bases between them. Germline V gene lookup returns CDR1 SGDLS and CDR2 YYNGEE.

In regard to this clone: The read is 3 residues too short to cover the CDR3 end, so that end is filled in from the germline J gene. This rearrangement joins TRBV6-1 to TRBJ2-3, with 9 bases fitting TRBD2. The ends lost 0 bases at V and 5 bases at J; junction bases unmatched: 12. Looked up from germline, CDR1 is MNHNS and CDR2 is SASEGT. The CDR3 consists of 18 residues. The sequenced CDR3 bases are TGTGCCAGCAGTGAAGCGCTTTGGCGGGGGGGCCGGGTAGATACG. Its protein product is CASSEALWRGGRVDT. Given in full, the CDR3 is CASSEALWRGGRVDTQYF.

Concerning this clone itself: The DNA ends 3 residues before the CDR3 does, and the rest of the CDR3 is filled in from the germline J gene. The chain recombines TRBV5-1 with TRBJ1-5; a possible D gene is TRBD1 (5 bases). CDR1 and CDR2 from the germline V gene are SGHRS and YFSETQ. With 4 bases removed from V and 6 bases from J, the gap between germline ends came to 17 bases. This CDR3 spans 15 amino acids. CDR3 bases read: TGCGCCAGCAGCCCCGGGACCGGACTAATTCAGCCC. Translating gives CASSPGTGLIQP. The complete CDR3 reads CASSPGTGLIQPQHF.

A note on this clone: Coverage ceases 3 residues before the CDR3 finishes, and the germline J gene fills in the end. The rearrangement links TRBV7-3 to TRBJ2-3; 12 bases agree with TRBD2. Germline CDR1 is SGHTA and CDR2 is FQGTGA. The CDR3 totals 16 residues. CDR3: CASSPRTSGVQETQYF. CDR3 DNA, as far as it was read: TGTGCCAGCAGCCCCCGGACTAGCGGGGTCCAAGAGACG.

Comment on this clone: The read ends 3 residues early relative to the CDR3; the germline J gene fills the gap. Other DNA sequences in this specimen translate into the identical CDR3. V is TRBV7-9 and J is TRBJ1-1; D is unclear. Germline V gives CDR1 SEHNR, CDR2 FQNEAQ (reference sequence). The CDR3 contains 13 residues. The CDR3 spells CASSLSRKETAFF. CDR3 bases read: TGTGCCAGCAGCTTAAGCAGGAAAGAGACC.

Turning to this clone: The observed sequence ends 3 residues before the CDR3 terminus, with the missing tail filled in from the germline J gene. The chain has TRBV15 and TRBJ2-2; a weak D match, TRBD2 (6 bases). V lost 8 bases and J lost 4, with 20 bases in between. This CDR3 region has 16 residues. Germline assignment: CDR1 LNHNV and CDR2 YYDKDF (reference sequence). The part of the CDR3 DNA that was read is TGTGCCACCGCATCCTTTACTGGGGGGATCACCGGGGAG. This sequence encodes CATASFTGGITGE. The entire CDR3 is CATASFTGGITGELFF.

About this clone: The read finishes 3 residues shy of the CDR3 end, and the germline J gene is used to complete it. The chain links TRBV7-2 to TRBJ1-1, with TRBD1 as a possible D gene (5 bases). Trimming took off 2 bases at V and 3 bases at J, with 10 bases between the two ends. Per the germline V gene, CDR1 is SGHTA and CDR2 is FQGNSA. The CDR3 contains 14 residues. The CDR3 region is CASSLTGMHTEAFF. CDR3 DNA, as far as it was read: TGTGCCAGCAGCTTAACAGGAATGCACACTGAA. Full variable domain (missing parts from reference TRBV7-2 and TRBJ1-1): GAGVSQSPSNKVTEKGKDVELRCDPISGHTALYWYRQSLGQGLEFLIYFQGNSAPDKSGLPSDRFSAERTGGSVSTLTIQRTQQEDSAVYLCASSLTGMHTEAFFGQGTRLTVV.

Turning to this clone: The observed sequence ends 3 residues before the CDR3 terminus, with the missing tail filled in from the germline J gene. The chain recombines TRBV5-6 with TRBJ2-4; 8 nucleotides line up with TRBD1. Germline assignment: CDR1 SGHDT and CDR2 YYEEEE. V dropped 4 bases and J dropped 7; count of bases not matched to a gene: 10. The CDR3 sequence is 15 residues long. The CDR3 loop reads CASSLRQGYGNIQYF. Incomplete CDR3 DNA: TGTGCCAGCAGCCTCCGACAGGGGTACGGTAACATT.

For this clone: The sequence runs out 3 residues before the end of the CDR3; the remainder is reconstructed from the germline J gene. This chain uses TRBV7-6 with TRBJ2-7, with a weak D call TRBD2 (5 bases). Looked up from germline, CDR1 is SGHVS and CDR2 is FNYEAQ. Trimming left V 2 bases short and J 0 bases short, with 11 bases between. The CDR3 spans 15 residues. CDR3 DNA, as far as it was read: TGTGCCAGCAGCTTACGAAGCGGCAGCTCCTACGAG. As protein: CASSLRSGSSYE. The entire CDR3 sequence reads CASSLRSGSSYEQYF. The full variable domain, completed using reference TRBV7-6 and TRBJ2-7, is GAGVSQSPRYKVTKRGQDVALRCDPISGHVSLYWYRQALGQGPEFLTYFNYEAQQDKSGLPNDRFSAERPEGSISTLTIQRTEQRDSAMYRCASSLRSGSSYEQYFGPGTRLTVT.

This CDR3 reads CARSLKGGEETQYF. CDR3 DNA, as far as it was read: TGTGCCAGAAGCTTAAAGGGTGGCGAAGAGACC. The chain is built from TRBV5-3 and TRBJ2-5, with no clear D. With the read ending 3 residues before the CDR3 end, the germline J gene is used to fill in that end. TRBV5-3 is an open reading frame whose function is uncertain. The CDR3 has 14 amino acids. The V gene lost 2 bases and the J gene lost 3 bases, with 11 bases spanning the gap.

To note about this clone: The observed sequence ends 3 residues before the CDR3 terminus, with the missing tail filled in from the germline J gene. The chain combines TRBV20-1 with TRBJ2-4, with 7 bases aligning to TRBD2. CDR3 length: 14 residues. Germline V CDR1 and CDR2: DFQATT, SNEGSKA (reference sequence). Trimming at V came to 0 bases and at J to 7 bases, leaving 6 bases not matched to a gene. The CDR3 reads CSARDGRGLNIQYF. The sequenced CDR3 bases are TGCAGTGCTAGAGATGGGCGGGGGTTGAACATT.

As concerns this clone: The read ends 3 residues early relative to the CDR3; the germline J gene fills the gap. The genes are TRBV5-4 and TRBJ2-4; TRBD1 might be the D (5 bases). Germline V lookup: CDR1 SGHNT, CDR2 YYREEE (reference sequence). The CDR3 has 15 amino acids. Trimming took off 4 bases at V and 3 bases at J, with 14 bases between the two ends. Incomplete CDR3 DNA: TGTGCCAGCAGCGATAGCAGGGTAATCAAAAACATT. Residues: CASSDSRVIKNI. The complete CDR3 reads CASSDSRVIKNIQYF.

A note on this clone: The CDR3 is cut off 3 residues early in the read; its end comes from the germline J gene. This chain links TRBV7-2 with TRBJ2-2; 7 bases are a match to TRBD2. The CDR3 totals 15 residues. Trimming took 3 bases from V and 5 from J; bases not matched to a gene: 6. The germline gives CDR1 SGHTA, CDR2 FQGNSA. CDR3 sequence: CASSFTSVRTGELFF. The sequenced part of the CDR3 DNA is TGTGCCAGCAGCTTTACTAGCGTGAGAACCGGGGAG.

As to this clone: The read ends 3 residues before the CDR3 terminus; that terminus is restored from the germline J gene. This chain joins TRBV10-3 and TRBJ2-3; 10 positions agree with TRBD1. CDR1 ENHRY and CDR2 SYGVKD come from the germline V gene. CDR3 size: 15 residues. The junction had 5 bases not matched to a gene; V was cut back by 6 bases and J by 2 bases. The CDR3: CAIRGDRGPTDTQYF. Partial CDR3 DNA: TGTGCCATCAGGGGGGACAGGGGACCCACAGATACG.

With respect to this clone: The read falls 3 residues short of the CDR3 end, and the missing part is taken from the germline J gene. This chain links TRBV7-8 with TRBJ1-2; 9 bases align to TRBD1. The CDR3 covers 17 residues. After removal of 5 bases from V and 0 bases from J, the junction contained 10 bases not matched to a gene. Germline V gene lookup returns CDR1 SGHVS and CDR2 FQNEAQ. The sequenced part of the CDR3 DNA is TGTGCCAGCAGCCCGACAGACAGGGGGTTAGCTAACTATGGC. This gives the protein CASSPTDRGLANYG. The whole CDR3 is CASSPTDRGLANYGYTF.

To note about this clone: The read ends 3 residues shy of where the CDR3 ends; the end is completed using the germline J gene. The chain is built from TRBV20-1 and TRBJ2-3; D call uncertain. Trimming left V 8 bases short and J 2 bases short, with 20 bases between. Germline assignment: CDR1 DFQATT and CDR2 SNEGSKA (reference sequence). CDR3 length: 15 residues. The sequenced part of the CDR3 DNA is TGCAGTCAATTTGATCCTCAGAAAAACACAGATACG. This sequence encodes CSQFDPQKNTDT. The entire CDR3 sequence reads CSQFDPQKNTDTQYF.